This paragraph reports one TCR beta chain. This entry comes from a study of CD8 T cells in Susac syndrome. Reverse transcription used about 0.45 to 1 ug RNA and random hexamers. One entry per CDR3 protein results from TCRdb running MiXCR on the immunoSEQ multiplex PCR reads. The table shows approximately 160,000 distinct CDR3 sequences, with approximately 95% occurring only once. Per germline, CDR1 SGHNT and CDR2 YYREEE (reference sequence). The CDR3 sequence is 13 residues long. Germline trimming cut 4 bases from V and 6 bases from J; bases unmatched to any gene: 6. Sequencing of TCR beta covered CD8+ and CD4+ T cells obtained from blood.

The sample was CD4+ T cells from PBMCs. The chain recombines TRBV5-4 with TRBJ2-5; TRBD1 aligns across 7 bases. The TCR was taken from a human donor with Susac syndrome. This chain's CDR3 is CASSPRDSKTQYF. CDR3 DNA sequence: TGTGCCAGCAGCCCCAGGGACAGCAAGACCCAGTACTTC. Complete variable domain (other parts from reference TRBV5-4 and TRBJ2-5): ETGVTQSPTHLIKTRGQQVTLRCSSQSGHNTVSWYQQALGQGPQFIFQYYREEENGRGNFPPRFSGLQFPNYSSELNVNALELDDSALYLCASSPRDSKTQYFGPGTRLLVL.